A selection of T cell receptor beta chains follows, all from one sample in a study of T cell responses to AZD1222 COVID-19 vaccine. This table comes from immunoSEQ multiplex PCR, and its TCRdb copy is limited to in-frame clones, with some not included. The sample carries more than 95,000 clones, 80% to 90% recorded once. Sequences were derived from peripheral blood, sampled on day 0 of AZD1222 vaccination. These receptors were collected from an adult in good health. Both conserved end residues are part of each CDR3.

v_call	j_call	cdr3_aa
TRBV6-1	TRBJ1-1	CASSDLGQPNTEAFF
TRBV5-1	TRBJ1-4	CASSATTGATNEKLFF
TRBV7-9	TRBJ1-2	CASSIETGSGGGYTF
TRBV11-2	TRBJ2-7	CASSLGLYYEQYF
TRBV11-3	TRBJ2-1	CASSLRTSSVYNEQFF
TRBV16	TRBJ1-5	CASSQSHQPQHF
TRBV7-9	TRBJ1-2	CASSPFGTIAGYTF
TRBV7-9	TRBJ1-5	CASSLEGQGRGNQPQHF
TRBV7-2	TRBJ2-3	CASSFSGISTDTQYF
TRBV19	TRBJ1-1	CASNIDSRMNTEAFF
TRBV9	TRBJ2-3	CASSIRTGGGTDTQYF
TRBV19	TRBJ2-1	CASSEQTSARNEQFF
TRBV10-3	TRBJ2-7	CAISDTRGSYEQYF
TRBV9	TRBJ2-1	CASSSSEYNEQFF
TRBV9	TRBJ1-1	CASSVPTGTNTEAFF
TRBV2	TRBJ1-1	CASSVGGQGSTEAFF
TRBV19	TRBJ1-1	CATGKGGDTEAFF
TRBV4-1	TRBJ2-7	CASSQAYWGTGGSSYEQYF
TRBV6-2/TRBV6-3	TRBJ2-4	CASSYGSIEEEGDIAKNIQYF
TRBV6-5	TRBJ1-5	CASVIGNQPQHF